The rows below give T cell receptor beta chains drawn from one sample of a study of graft-versus-host responses after intestinal transplantation. The antigens these receptors bind are not known. The repertoire was sequenced with immunoSEQ multiplex PCR; TCRdb's copy has only in-frame clones and lacks some. The sample includes about 90,000 clones, about 91% seen only once; the top ten take around 0.37%. Sequencing was performed on unstimulated CD4+ T cells sorted from spleen or lymph node cells, taken before transplant. These receptors were taken from a human donor who was the organ donor for an intestinal transplant. CDR3s include the opening cysteine and the closing phenylalanine or tryptophan. Each record gives: V gene, D gene, clone size, J gene, CDR3 protein, CDR3 DNA. The D gene is left open where the match is weak. Where a row states a size, it is once, few, many or the class of an expanded clone; other rows omit it.

>TRBV6-1|TRBD2|.|TRBJ2-1
CASSAGTAGGNEQFF
TGTGCCAGCAGCGCCGGAACGGCGGGGGGGAATGAGCAGTTCTTC
>TRBV5-1|.|once|TRBJ2-5
CASSLIRGPYQETQYF
TGCGCCAGCAGCTTGATCCGAGGGCCGTACCAAGAGACCCAGTACTTC
>TRBV7-9|TRBD2|.|TRBJ2-3
CASSRGTSGRADTQYF
TGTGCCAGCAGCCGAGGGACTAGCGGGAGGGCAGATACGCAGTATTTT
>TRBV2|TRBD2|.|TRBJ2-1
CASSEEGGLAGGNEQFF
TGTGCCAGCAGTGAGGAAGGGGGACTAGCGGGGGGGAATGAGCAGTTCTTC
>TRBV5-1|.|.|TRBJ2-3
CASSLAGDTQYF
TGCGCCAGCAGCTTGGCCGGAGATACGCAGTATTTT
>TRBV28|.|.|TRBJ1-2
CASSLDPGLSYGYTF
TGTGCCAGCAGTTTAGACCCAGGTCTATCCTATGGCTACACCTTC
>TRBV4-2|.|.|TRBJ2-1
CAAARDRLENEQFF
TGTGCCGCCGCCCGAGACAGGCTTGAGAATGAGCAGTTCTTC
>TRBV2|TRBD1|.|TRBJ1-2
CASSGDREVSGYTF
TGTGCCAGCAGTGGGGACAGGGAGGTTAGTGGCTACACCTTC
>TRBV5-1|TRBD2|.|TRBJ2-1
CASSPGLAGVNRYEQFF
TGCGCCAGCAGCCCCGGACTAGCGGGAGTTAATCGGTATGAGCAGTTCTTC
>TRBV5-1|TRBD1|.|TRBJ1-2
CASSPLTGIDYGYTF
TGCGCCAGCAGCCCCTTGACAGGGATAGACTATGGCTACACCTTC
>TRBV19|TRBD2|.|TRBJ2-7
CASSRGRAYEQYF
TGTGCCAGTAGTAGGGGGAGGGCCTACGAGCAGTACTTC
>TRBV5-1|TRBD1|.|TRBJ1-2
CASSLLQGEEGYTF
TGCGCCAGCAGCTTATTACAGGGGGAAGAAGGCTACACCTTC
>TRBV5-1|TRBD1|few|TRBJ2-2
CASRNGQGRTGELFF
TGCGCCAGCAGAAACGGACAGGGTCGTACCGGGGAGCTGTTTTTT
>TRBV7-2|TRBD2|.|TRBJ2-7
CASSPSPGGAYEQYF
TGTGCCAGCAGCCCTTCTCCCGGGGGGGCCTACGAGCAGTACTTC
>TRBV16|TRBD1|.|TRBJ1-5
CASSQLLDRVYSNQPQHF
TGTGCCAGCAGCCAATTGTTGGACAGGGTTTATAGCAATCAGCCCCAGCATTTT